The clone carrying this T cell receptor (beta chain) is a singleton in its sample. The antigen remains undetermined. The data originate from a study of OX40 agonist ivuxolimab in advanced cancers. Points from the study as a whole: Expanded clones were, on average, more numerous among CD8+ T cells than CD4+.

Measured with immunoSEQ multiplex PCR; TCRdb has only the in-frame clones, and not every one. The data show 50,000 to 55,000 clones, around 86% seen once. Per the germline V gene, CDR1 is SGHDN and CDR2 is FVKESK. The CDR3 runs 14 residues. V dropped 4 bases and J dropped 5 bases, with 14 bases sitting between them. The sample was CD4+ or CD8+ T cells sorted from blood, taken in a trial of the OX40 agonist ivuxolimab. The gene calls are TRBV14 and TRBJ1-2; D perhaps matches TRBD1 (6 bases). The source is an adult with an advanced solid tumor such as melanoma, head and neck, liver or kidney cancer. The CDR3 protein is CASSPDAGAYGYTF. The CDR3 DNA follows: TGTGCCAGCAGCCCGGACGCGGGGGCATATGGCTACACCTTC.